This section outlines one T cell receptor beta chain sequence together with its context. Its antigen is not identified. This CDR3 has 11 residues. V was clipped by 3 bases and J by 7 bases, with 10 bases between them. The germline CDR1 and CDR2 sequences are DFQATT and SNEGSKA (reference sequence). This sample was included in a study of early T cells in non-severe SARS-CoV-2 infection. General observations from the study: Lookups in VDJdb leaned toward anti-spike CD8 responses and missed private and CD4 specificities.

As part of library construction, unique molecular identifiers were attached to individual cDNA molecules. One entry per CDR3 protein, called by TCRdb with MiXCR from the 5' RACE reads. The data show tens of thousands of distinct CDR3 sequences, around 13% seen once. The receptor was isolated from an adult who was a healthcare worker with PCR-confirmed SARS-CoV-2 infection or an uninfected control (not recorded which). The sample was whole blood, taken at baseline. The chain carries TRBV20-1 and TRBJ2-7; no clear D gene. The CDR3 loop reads CSASTPREQYF. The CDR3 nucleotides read TGCAGTGCTAGTACCCCCCGAGAGCAGTACTTC.